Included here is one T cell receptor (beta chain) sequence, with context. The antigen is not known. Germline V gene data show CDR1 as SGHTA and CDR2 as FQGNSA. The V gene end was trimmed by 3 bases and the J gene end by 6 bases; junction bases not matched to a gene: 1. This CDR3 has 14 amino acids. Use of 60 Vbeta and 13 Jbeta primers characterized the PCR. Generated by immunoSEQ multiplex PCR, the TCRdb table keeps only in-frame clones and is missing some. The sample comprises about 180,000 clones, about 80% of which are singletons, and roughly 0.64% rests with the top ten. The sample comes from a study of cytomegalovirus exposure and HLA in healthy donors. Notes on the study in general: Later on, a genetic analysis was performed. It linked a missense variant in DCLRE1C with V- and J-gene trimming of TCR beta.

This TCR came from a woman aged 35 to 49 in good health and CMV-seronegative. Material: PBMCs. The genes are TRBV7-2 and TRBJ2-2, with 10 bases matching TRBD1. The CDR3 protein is CASSLDRGAGELFF. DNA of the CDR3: TGTGCCAGCAGCTTGGACAGGGGGGCCGGGGAGCTGTTTTTT. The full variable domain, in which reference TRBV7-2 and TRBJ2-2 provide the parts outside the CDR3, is GAGVSQSPSNKVTEKGKDVELRCDPISGHTALYWYRQSLGQGLEFLIYFQGNSAPDKSGLPSDRFSAERTGGSVSTLTIQRTQQEDSAVYLCASSLDRGAGELFFGEGSRLTVL.